This T cell receptor (beta chain) was retrieved from a study of vaccination effects on CD4 cells after COVID-19. Trimming took 2 bases from V and 0 from J, leaving 10 bases between them. Germline V gene lookup returns CDR1 MNHEY and CDR2 SVGAGI. The CDR3 length is 15 residues. Viral peptide pool expansion of antigen-specific CD4+ T cells preceded sequencing in the ViraFEST assay. Scientists isolated CD4+ T cells after a roughly ten-day culture period ended. Prior SARS-CoV-2 infection was absent in the vaccine recipients, as shown by negative nucleocapsid antibodies. A density of about 2.2 million PBMC per well was used; these cells were cultured with about 10 IU/ml IL-2 and around 10 ug/ml peptides. Study findings and constraints: Cross-reactivity toward common cold coronaviruses was confined to only 1 of 255 vaccine-induced clones in healthy vaccinees.

Profiled with immunoSEQ multiplex PCR; TCRdb holds only in-frame clones, not every one. The top ten hold roughly 2.9% of the sample, which has about 73,000 clones, 65% to 80% seen once. Regarding this clone: Its cognate antigen is unknown.

This specimen was CD4+ T cells from PBMCs cultured with HCoV-NL63 spike peptides, taken before COVID-19 vaccination. The chain uses TRBV6-5 and TRBJ1-1; D may be TRBD1 (5 bases). This receptor was taken from a human donor who received a COVID-19 vaccine. The CDR3 region has the DNA TGTGCCAGCAGTTACCTTGGGGCCTTGAACACTGAAGCTTTCTTT. Its protein is CASSYLGALNTEAFF.